This TCR beta chain emerged from a study of CD8 T cells in Susac syndrome. When the RNA was reverse transcribed, random hexamers were used with an input of roughly 0.5 to 1 ug. Multiplex PCR with immunoSEQ amplified the TCR beta CDR3 across 54 Vbeta and 13 Jbeta. Each CDR3 protein is one row after TCRdb ran MiXCR on the immunoSEQ multiplex PCR reads. The table records more than 150,000 distinct CDR3 sequences, roughly 94% of them present only once. Study observations and caveats: In total CD8+ repertoires, more than 15 Susac-specific public clones were found, and about 5 in CD8+ TEMRA repertoires. Susac CD8+ cells expanded clonally the most in TEMRA cells and in active patients. It was acknowledged by the study that relatively few individuals were included in its TCR sequencing and HLA analysis.

As regards this clonotype: Its antigen is undetermined.

CDR3 length equals 12 residues. V lost 4 bases and J 5 bases, leaving 8 bases between the germline ends. Germline V gene sequence: CDR1 MNHEY, CDR2 SVGAGI. The receptor was isolated from a human donor with Susac syndrome. Sequenced input: CD8+ T cells from PBMCs. The V call is TRBV6-5, the J call TRBJ1-1; D gene uncertain. The CDR3 is CASSFGETEAFF. CDR3 nucleotides: TGTGCCAGCAGTTTCGGGGAGACTGAAGCTTTCTTT.